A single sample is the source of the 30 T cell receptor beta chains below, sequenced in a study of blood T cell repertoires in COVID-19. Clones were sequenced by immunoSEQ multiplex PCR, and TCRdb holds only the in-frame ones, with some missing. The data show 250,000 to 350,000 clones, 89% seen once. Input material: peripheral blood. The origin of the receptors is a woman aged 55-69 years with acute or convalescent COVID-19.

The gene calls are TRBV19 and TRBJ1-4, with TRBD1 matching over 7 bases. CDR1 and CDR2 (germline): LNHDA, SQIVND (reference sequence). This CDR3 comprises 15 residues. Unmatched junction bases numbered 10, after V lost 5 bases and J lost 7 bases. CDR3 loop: CASSVRQGSAEKLFF. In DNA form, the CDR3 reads TGTGCCAGTAGTGTACGACAGGGTTCGGCTGAAAAACTGTTTTTT. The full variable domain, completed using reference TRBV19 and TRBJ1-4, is DGGITQSPKYLFRKEGQNVTLSCEQNLNHDAMYWYRQDPGQGLRLIYYSQIVNDFQKGDIAEGYSVSREKKESFPLTVTSAQKNPTAFYLCASSVRQGSAEKLFFGSGTQLSVL.

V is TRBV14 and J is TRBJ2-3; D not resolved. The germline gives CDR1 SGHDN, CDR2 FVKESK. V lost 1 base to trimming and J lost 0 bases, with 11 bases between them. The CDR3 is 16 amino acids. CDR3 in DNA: TGTGCCAGCAGCCAAGGGCAGGCCTCTAGCACAGATACGCAGTATTTT. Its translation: CASSQGQASSTDTQYF.

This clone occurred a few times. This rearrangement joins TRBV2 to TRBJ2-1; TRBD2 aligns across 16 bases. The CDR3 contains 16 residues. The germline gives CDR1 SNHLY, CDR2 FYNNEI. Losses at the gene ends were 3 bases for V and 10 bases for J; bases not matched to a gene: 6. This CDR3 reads CASSEEGLAGGEEQFF. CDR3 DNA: TGTGCCAGCAGTGAGGAGGGACTAGCGGGAGGGGAGGAGCAGTTCTTC.

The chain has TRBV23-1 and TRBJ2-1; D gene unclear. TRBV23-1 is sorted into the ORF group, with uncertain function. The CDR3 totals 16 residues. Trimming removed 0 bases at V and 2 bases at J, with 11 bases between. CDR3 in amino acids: CASSQSGLGTYNEQFF. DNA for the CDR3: TGCGCCAGCAGTCAATCGGGCTTGGGCACCTACAATGAGCAGTTCTTC.

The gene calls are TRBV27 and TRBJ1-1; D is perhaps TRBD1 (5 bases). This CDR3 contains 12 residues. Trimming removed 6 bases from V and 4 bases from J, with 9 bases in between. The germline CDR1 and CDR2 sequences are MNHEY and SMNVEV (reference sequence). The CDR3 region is CASSPGRTEAFF. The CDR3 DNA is TGTGCCAGCAGCCCAGGGCGCACTGAAGCTTTCTTT.

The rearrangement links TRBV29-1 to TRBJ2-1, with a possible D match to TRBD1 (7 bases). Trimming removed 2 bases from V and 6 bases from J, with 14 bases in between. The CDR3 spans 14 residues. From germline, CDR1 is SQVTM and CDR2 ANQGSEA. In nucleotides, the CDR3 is TGCAGCGTTGAACCCCCAGGGGGGATCAATGAGCAGTTCTTC. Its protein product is CSVEPPGGINEQFF.

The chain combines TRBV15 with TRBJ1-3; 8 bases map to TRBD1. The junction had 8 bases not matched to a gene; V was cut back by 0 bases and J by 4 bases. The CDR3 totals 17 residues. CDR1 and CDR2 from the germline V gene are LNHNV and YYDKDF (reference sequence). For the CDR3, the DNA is TGTGCCACCAGCAGAGAGCCCGGCAGGGGGCGCGGAAACACCATATATTTT. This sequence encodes CATSREPGRGRGNTIYF.

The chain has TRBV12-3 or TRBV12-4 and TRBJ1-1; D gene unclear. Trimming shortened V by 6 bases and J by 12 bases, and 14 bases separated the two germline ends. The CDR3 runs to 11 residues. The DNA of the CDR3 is TGTGCCAGCAGAGTATTTGATCGGTCTTTCTTT. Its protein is CASRVFDRSFF.

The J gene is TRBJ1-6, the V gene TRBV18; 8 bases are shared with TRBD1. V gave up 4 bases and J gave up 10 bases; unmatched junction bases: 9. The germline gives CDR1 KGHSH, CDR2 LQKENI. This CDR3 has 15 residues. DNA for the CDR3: TGTGCCAGCTCACTGGCAGGGGGCCCCAAGTCACCCCTCCACTTT. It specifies CASSLAGGPKSPLHF.

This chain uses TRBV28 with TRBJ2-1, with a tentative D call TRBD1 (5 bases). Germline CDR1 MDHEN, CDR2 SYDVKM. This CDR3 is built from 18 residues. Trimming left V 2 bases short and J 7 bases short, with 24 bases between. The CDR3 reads CASSLLTLRTRVRNEQFF. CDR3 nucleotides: TGTGCCAGCAGTTTACTGACTCTCAGGACAAGGGTTAGAAATGAGCAGTTCTTC.

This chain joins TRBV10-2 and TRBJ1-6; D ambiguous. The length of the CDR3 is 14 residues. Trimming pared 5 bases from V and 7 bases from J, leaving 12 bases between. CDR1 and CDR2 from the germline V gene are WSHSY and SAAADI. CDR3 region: CASSRLRGNSPLHF. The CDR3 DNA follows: TGCGCCAGCAGTCGTCTCCGAGGGAATTCACCCCTCCACTTT.

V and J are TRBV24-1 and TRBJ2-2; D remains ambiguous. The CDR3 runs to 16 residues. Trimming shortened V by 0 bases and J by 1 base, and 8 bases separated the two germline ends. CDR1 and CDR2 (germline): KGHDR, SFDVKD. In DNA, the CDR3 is TGTGCCACCAGTGATTTGCTTGGCAGGAACACCGGGGAGCTGTTTTTT. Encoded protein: CATSDLLGRNTGELFF.

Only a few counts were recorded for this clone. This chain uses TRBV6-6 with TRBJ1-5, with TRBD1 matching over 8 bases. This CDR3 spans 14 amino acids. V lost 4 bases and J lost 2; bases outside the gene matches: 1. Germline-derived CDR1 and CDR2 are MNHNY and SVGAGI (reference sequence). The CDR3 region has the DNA TGTGCCAGCAGTTCGACAGGGGGCAATCAGCCCCAGCATTTT. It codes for CASSSTGGNQPQHF.

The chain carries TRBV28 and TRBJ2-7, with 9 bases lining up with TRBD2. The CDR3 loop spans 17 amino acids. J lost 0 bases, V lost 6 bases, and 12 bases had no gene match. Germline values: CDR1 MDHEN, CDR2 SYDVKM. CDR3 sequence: CASSSLDSGGSSYEQYF. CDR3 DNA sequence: TGTGCCAGCAGCTCTTTGGATAGCGGGGGAAGCTCCTACGAGCAGTACTTC.

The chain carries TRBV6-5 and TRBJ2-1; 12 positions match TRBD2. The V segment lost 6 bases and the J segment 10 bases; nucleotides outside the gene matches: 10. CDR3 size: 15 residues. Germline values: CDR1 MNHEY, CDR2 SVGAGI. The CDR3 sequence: CASSLRTSGNGEQFF. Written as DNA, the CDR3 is TGTGCCAGCAGCTTAAGGACTAGCGGGAACGGGGAGCAGTTCTTC.

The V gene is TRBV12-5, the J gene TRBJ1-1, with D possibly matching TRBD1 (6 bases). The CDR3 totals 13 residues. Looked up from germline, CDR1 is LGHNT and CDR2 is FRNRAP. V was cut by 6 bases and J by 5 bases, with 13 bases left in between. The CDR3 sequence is CASGQGFGTEAFF. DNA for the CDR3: TGTGCTAGTGGGCAGGGGTTTGGGACTGAAGCTTTCTTT. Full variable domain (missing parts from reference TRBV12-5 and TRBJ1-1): DARVTQTPRHKVTEMGQEVTMRCQPILGHNTVFWYRQTMMQGLELLAYFRNRAPLDDSGMPKDRFSAEMPDATLATLKIQPSEPRDSAVYFCASGQGFGTEAFFGQGTRLTVV.

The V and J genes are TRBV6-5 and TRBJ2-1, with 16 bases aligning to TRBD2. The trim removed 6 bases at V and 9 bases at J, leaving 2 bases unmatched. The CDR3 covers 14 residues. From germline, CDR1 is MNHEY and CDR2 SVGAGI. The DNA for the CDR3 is TGTGCCAGCAGCGGGACTAGCGGGAGGGGTGAGCAGTTCTTC. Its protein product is CASSGTSGRGEQFF.

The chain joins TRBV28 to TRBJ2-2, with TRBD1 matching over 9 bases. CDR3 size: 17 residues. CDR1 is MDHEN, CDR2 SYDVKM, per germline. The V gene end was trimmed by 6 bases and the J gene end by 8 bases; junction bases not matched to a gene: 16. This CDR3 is CASSLAGTGFLSGELFF. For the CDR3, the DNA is TGTGCCAGCAGCCTCGCAGGGACAGGGTTTCTCTCGGGGGAGCTGTTTTTT.

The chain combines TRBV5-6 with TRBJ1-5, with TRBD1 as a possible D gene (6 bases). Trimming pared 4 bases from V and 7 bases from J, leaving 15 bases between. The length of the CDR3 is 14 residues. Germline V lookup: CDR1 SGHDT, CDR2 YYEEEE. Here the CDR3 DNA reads TGTGCCAGCAGCCAAACAAGGGGGTACCAGCCCCAGCATTTT. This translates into CASSQTRGYQPQHF.

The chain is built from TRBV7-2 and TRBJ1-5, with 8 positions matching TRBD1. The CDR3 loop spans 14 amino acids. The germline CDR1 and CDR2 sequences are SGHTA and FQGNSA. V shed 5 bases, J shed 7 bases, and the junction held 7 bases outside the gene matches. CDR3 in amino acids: CASSLQGAGQPQHF. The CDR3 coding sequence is TGTGCCAGCAGCCTCCAGGGGGCGGGACAGCCCCAGCATTTT.

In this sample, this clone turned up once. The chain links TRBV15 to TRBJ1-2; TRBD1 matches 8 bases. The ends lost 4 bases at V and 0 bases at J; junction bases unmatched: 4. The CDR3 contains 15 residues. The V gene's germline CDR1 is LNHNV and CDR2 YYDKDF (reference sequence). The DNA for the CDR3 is TGTGCCACCAGCACGAACAGGGGGGCTAACTATGGCTACACCTTC. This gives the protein CATSTNRGANYGYTF.

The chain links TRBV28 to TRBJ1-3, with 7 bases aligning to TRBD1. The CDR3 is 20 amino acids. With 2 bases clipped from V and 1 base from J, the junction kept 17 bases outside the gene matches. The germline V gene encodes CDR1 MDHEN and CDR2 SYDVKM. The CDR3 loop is CASSLPLGTAHRLSGNTIYF. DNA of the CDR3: TGTGCCAGCAGTTTACCCCTCGGGACAGCCCATCGACTGTCTGGAAACACCATATATTTT.

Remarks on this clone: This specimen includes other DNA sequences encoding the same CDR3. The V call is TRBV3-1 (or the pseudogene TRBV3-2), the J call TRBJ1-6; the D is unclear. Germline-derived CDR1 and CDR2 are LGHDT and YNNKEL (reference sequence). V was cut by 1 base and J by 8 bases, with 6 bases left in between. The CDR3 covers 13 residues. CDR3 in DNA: TGTGCCAGCAGCCAAGGAGGAGATTCACCCCTCCACTTT. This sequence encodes CASSQGGDSPLHF.

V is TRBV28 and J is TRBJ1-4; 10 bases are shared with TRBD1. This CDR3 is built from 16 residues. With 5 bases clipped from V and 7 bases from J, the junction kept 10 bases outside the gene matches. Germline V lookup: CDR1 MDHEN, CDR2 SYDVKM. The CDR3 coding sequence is TGTGCCAGCAGTCGAGGACAGGGGGGGGGACGTGAAAAACTGTTTTTT. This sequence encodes CASSRGQGGGREKLFF.

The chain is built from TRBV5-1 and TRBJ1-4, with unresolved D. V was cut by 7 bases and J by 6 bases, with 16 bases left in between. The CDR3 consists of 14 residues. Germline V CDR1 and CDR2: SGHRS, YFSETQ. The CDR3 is CASRGGRLDEKLFF. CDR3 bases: TGCGCCAGCCGGGGAGGGAGATTAGATGAAAAACTGTTTTTT.

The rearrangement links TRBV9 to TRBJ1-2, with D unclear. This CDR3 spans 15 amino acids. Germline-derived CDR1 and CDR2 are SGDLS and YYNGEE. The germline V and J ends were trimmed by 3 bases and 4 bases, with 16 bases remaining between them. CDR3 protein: CASSASVGEAYGYTF. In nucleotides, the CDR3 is TGTGCCAGCAGCGCCTCCGTCGGGGAGGCCTATGGCTACACCTTC.

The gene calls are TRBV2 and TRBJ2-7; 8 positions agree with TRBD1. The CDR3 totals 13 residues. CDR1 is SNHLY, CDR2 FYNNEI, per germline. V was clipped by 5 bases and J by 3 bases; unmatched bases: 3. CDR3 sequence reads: CASSWTGLYEQYF. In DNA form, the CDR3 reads TGTGCCAGCAGTTGGACAGGGCTCTACGAGCAGTACTTC.

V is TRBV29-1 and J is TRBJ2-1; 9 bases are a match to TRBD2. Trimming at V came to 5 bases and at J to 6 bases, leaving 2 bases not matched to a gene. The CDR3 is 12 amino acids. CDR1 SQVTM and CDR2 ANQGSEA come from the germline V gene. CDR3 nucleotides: TGCAGCGTTAGCGGGAGGTTCAATGAGCAGTTCTTC. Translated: CSVSGRFNEQFF.

The CDR3 sequence is CSVSFGRSLNSPLHF. CDR3 nucleotides: TGCAGCGTTAGTTTTGGGCGATCATTAAATTCACCCCTCCACTTT. This chain links TRBV29-1 with TRBJ1-6; no reliable D call. The CDR3 spans 15 residues. Per germline, CDR1 SQVTM and CDR2 ANQGSEA. Trimming cost V 5 bases and J 7 bases, with 18 bases left between them.

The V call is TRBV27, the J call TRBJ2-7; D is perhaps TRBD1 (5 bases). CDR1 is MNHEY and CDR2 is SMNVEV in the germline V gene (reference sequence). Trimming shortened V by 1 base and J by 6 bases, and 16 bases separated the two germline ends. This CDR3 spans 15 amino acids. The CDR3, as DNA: TGTGCCAGCAGTTTATATTCCAGGGTAGGTTCCGAGCAGTACTTC. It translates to CASSLYSRVGSEQYF.